Presented here are 9 T cell receptor beta chains from one specimen sequenced in a study of blood T cells in healthy people across ages. Next came a second PCR, run for 7 to 11 cycles, which used a sample-barcoded 5' primer along with a J-beta primer mix. One entry per CDR3 protein, called by TCRdb with MiXCR from the 5' RACE reads. The data hold 700,000 to 1,000,000 distinct CDR3 sequences, with about 42% observed a single time. The sequenced sample consisted of blood. Receptors were obtained from a man aged 60-69 years in good health.

This clonotype was seen many times. The V call is TRBV7-9, the J call TRBJ2-7; TRBD2 aligns across 7 bases. The CDR3 is 14 residues long. Germline CDR1 is SEHNR and CDR2 is FQNEAQ (reference sequence). Trimming cost V 5 bases and J 5 bases; bases outside gene matches: 9. The CDR3 spells CASSDPYGGDEQYF. In DNA, the CDR3 is TGTGCCAGCAGCGACCCCTATGGGGGGGACGAGCAGTACTTC.

J is TRBJ1-1 and V is TRBV9, with no clear D. This CDR3 region has 15 residues. V gave up 3 bases and J gave up 3 bases, with 15 bases separating them. Germline V gene lookup returns CDR1 SGDLS and CDR2 YYNGEE. DNA of the CDR3: TGTGCCAGCAGCGGAACCCCAGGAGGAGACACTGAAGCTTTCTTT. Protein sequence: CASSGTPGGDTEAFF.

The chain joins TRBV20-1 to TRBJ2-1, with D perhaps matching TRBD2 (8 bases). The CDR3 is 16 amino acids. Looked up from germline, CDR1 is DFQATT and CDR2 is SNEGSKA (reference sequence). V was clipped by 4 bases and J by 8 bases, with 24 bases between them. The CDR3 reads CSAKKGTRGQGDEQFF. The CDR3 coding sequence is TGCAGTGCTAAAAAGGGGACTAGAGGTCAGGGGGATGAGCAGTTCTTC.

The chain couples TRBV7-2 to TRBJ1-2; 7 nucleotides match TRBD1. The CDR3 spans 18 residues. Germline CDR1 reads SGHTA; CDR2 reads FQGNSA. V lost 1 base and J lost 6; bases outside the gene matches: 17. CDR3 DNA sequence: TGTGCCAGCAGCTTAGGAAAGGGGGCGGCGGGCCTCCGGGATGGCTACACCTTC. Its protein is CASSLGKGAAGLRDGYTF.

This clonotype was observed at least ten times. V usage is TRBV7-2 and J usage is TRBJ2-5; tentatively, D is TRBD1 (7 bases). In germline, CDR1 is SGHTA, CDR2 FQGNSA. This CDR3 has 15 amino acids. Trimming cost V 4 bases and J 2 bases, with 14 bases left between them. Here the CDR3 reads CASSSNRGGQETQYF. The CDR3 DNA reads as TGTGCCAGCAGCTCCAACAGGGGAGGTCAAGAGACCCAGTACTTC.

The chain links TRBV20-1 to TRBJ2-7; 8 bases map to TRBD2. The germline V gene has CDR1 DFQATT and CDR2 SNEGSKA (reference sequence). V lost 2 bases, J lost 2 bases, and 8 bases stayed unmatched. The CDR3 has 15 amino acids. The CDR3 loop reads CSARLLGTSAYEQYF. The CDR3 coding sequence is TGCAGTGCTAGACTACTCGGGACTAGTGCCTACGAGCAGTACTTC.

The chain joins TRBV29-1 to TRBJ2-7; TRBD1 matches at 12 bases. V trimming: 6 bases; J trimming: 6 bases; junction bases outside the gene matches: 9. This CDR3 is 14 amino acids long. Germline V gene lookup returns CDR1 SQVTM and CDR2 ANQGSEA. This CDR3 is CSVTGTGGLGEQYF. The DNA for the CDR3 is TGCAGCGTCACCGGGACAGGGGGCTTGGGCGAGCAGTACTTC.

The chain carries TRBV27 and TRBJ1-2, with 10 bases identical to TRBD1. The J segment lost 2 bases and the V segment lost 5 bases, leaving 14 bases of the junction unmatched. Germline CDR1 is MNHEY and CDR2 is SMNVEV (reference sequence). This CDR3 has 18 residues. In DNA form, the CDR3 reads TGTGCCAGCAGTCAAACCGGGACAGGGGCCGTCACCAACTATGGCTACACCTTC. This encodes CASSQTGTGAVTNYGYTF.

This clonotype was counted between two and nine times. The chain links TRBV20-1 to TRBJ2-6, with no clear D. CDR3 length: 14 amino acids. Deletions cut 6 bases from V and 1 base from J, with 10 bases between. Germline V gives CDR1 DFQATT, CDR2 SNEGSKA (reference sequence). The CDR3 DNA reads as TGCAGTGCCAGAACACAATCTGGGGCCAACGTCCTGACTTTC. Translation gives CSARTQSGANVLTF.